One and the same sample provided the 25 T cell receptor beta chains below, sequenced in a study of early T cells in non-severe SARS-CoV-2 infection. Via MiXCR, TCRdb re-called the 5' RACE reads, giving one row per CDR3 protein. The sample contains about 70,000 distinct CDR3 sequences, more than 14% of which appear only once. The source was whole blood, collected at baseline. The receptors were gathered from an adult who was a healthcare worker with PCR-confirmed SARS-CoV-2 infection or an uninfected control (not recorded which).

This chain joins TRBV14 and TRBJ2-1, with D perhaps TRBD1 (6 bases). Germline assignment: CDR1 SGHDN and CDR2 FVKESK. The V end was cut by 0 bases, the J end by 8 bases, with 14 bases between. The length of the CDR3 is 15 residues. The chain's CDR3 is CASSQELTGHHEQFF. The CDR3 DNA follows: TGTGCCAGCAGCCAAGAATTAACAGGGCATCATGAGCAGTTCTTC.

This clonotype appeared a few times. The chain is built from TRBV9 and TRBJ1-1, with D perhaps matching TRBD1 (6 bases). V lost 6 bases and J 0 bases, leaving 21 bases between the germline ends. The CDR3 has 17 amino acids. The germline V gene has CDR1 SGDLS and CDR2 YYNGEE. The CDR3 region has the DNA TGTGCCAGCACCAAGGGGGAGGGACGGAGATTGAACACTGAAGCTTTCTTT. It codes for CASTKGEGRRLNTEAFF. The whole variable domain, filled in from reference TRBV9 and TRBJ1-1, reads DSGVTQTPKHLITATGQRVTLRCSPRSGDLSVYWYQQSLDQGLQFLIQYYNGEERAKGNILERFSAQQFPDLHSELNLSSLELGDSALYFCASTKGEGRRLNTEAFFGQGTRLTVV.

The rearrangement uses TRBV11-2 and TRBJ2-2, with TRBD1 matching over 9 bases. This CDR3 region has 20 residues. From germline, CDR1 is SGHAT and CDR2 FQNNGV. With V trimmed by 5 bases and J by 4 bases, 20 bases remained unmatched. The CDR3 nucleotides are TGTGCCAGCAGCCCCATCCTGGGACAGGGAGCAGAGGGGGGCACCGGGGAGCTGTTTTTT. Translating gives CASSPILGQGAEGGTGELFF.

In this sample, this clonotype turned up once. This chain joins TRBV5-4 and TRBJ2-1; 9 bases are shared with TRBD2. Germline CDR1 reads SGHNT; CDR2 reads YYREEE (reference sequence). V shed 4 bases, J shed 0 bases, and the junction held 8 bases outside the gene matches. The CDR3 extends over 17 amino acids. In nucleotides, the CDR3 is TGTGCCAGCAGCCTTGGAACTAGCGGGCGCTCCTACAATGAGCAGTTCTTC. Its protein product is CASSLGTSGRSYNEQFF.

This chain uses TRBV18 with TRBJ1-1; D unresolved. CDR3 length equals 13 residues. V was cut by 0 bases and J by 5 bases, with 7 bases left in between. Germline V gene sequence: CDR1 KGHSH, CDR2 LQKENI. The CDR3 sequence is CASSPPDGTEAFF. CDR3 nucleotides: TGTGCCAGCTCACCACCGGATGGGACTGAAGCTTTCTTT.

This clonotype was counted at least ten times. The chain joins TRBV6-5 to TRBJ2-7; 11 bases agree with TRBD2. J lost 2 bases, V lost 5 bases, and 8 bases had no gene match. Germline V gives CDR1 MNHEY, CDR2 SVGAGI. This CDR3 is built from 16 residues. The CDR3 spells CASSVAGGLGPYEQYF. The CDR3 nucleotides read TGTGCCAGCAGTGTAGCGGGAGGGCTTGGCCCCTACGAGCAGTACTTC.

The rearrangement joins TRBV18 to TRBJ2-3; the match to TRBD2 covers 13 bases. This CDR3 comprises 16 residues. Losses at the gene ends were 4 bases for V and 2 bases for J; bases not matched to a gene: 3. Per the germline V gene, CDR1 is KGHSH and CDR2 is LQKENI. The CDR3 here is CASSHGTSGNTDTQYF. CDR3 DNA: TGTGCCAGCTCACATGGGACTAGCGGGAACACAGATACGCAGTATTTT.

This clonotype was seen repeatedly, ten times or more. This chain links TRBV20-1 with TRBJ1-2, with D perhaps TRBD1 (6 bases). The CDR3 sequence is 13 residues long. Per the germline V gene, CDR1 is DFQATT and CDR2 is SNEGSKA (reference sequence). Trimming stripped 7 bases from V and 3 bases from J, with 15 bases between. For the CDR3, the DNA is TGCAGTGGCAGAGAGGGGGTGCACTATGGCTACACCTTC. Translated: CSGREGVHYGYTF.

This clonotype was seen many times. The chain has TRBV6-5 and TRBJ2-1, with TRBD2 matching over 15 bases. CDR1 is MNHEY and CDR2 is SVGAGI in the germline V gene. The V and J ends lost 5 bases and 7 bases, in that order; junction bases with no gene match: 3. The length of the CDR3 is 15 residues. The DNA of the CDR3 is TGTGCCAGCAGTGGGACTAGCGGGAGGTTAAATGAGCAGTTCTTC. Residues: CASSGTSGRLNEQFF.

This chain uses TRBV5-4 with TRBJ2-3; 11 bases are a match to TRBD2. Unmatched junction bases numbered 6, after V lost 4 bases and J lost 2 bases. Germline V gene data show CDR1 as SGHNT and CDR2 as YYREEE (reference sequence). CDR3 length equals 16 residues. DNA of the CDR3: TGTGCCAGCAGCGACGGGACTAGCGGAACCACAGATACGCAGTATTTT. Translated, it gives CASSDGTSGTTDTQYF.

This clonotype was observed a few times. The V call is TRBV28, the J call TRBJ2-3, with a weak D call TRBD2 (6 bases). Trimming cost V 10 bases and J 0 bases, with 17 bases left between them. CDR3 length: 15 amino acids. The germline V gene encodes CDR1 MDHEN and CDR2 SYDVKM. Here the CDR3 reads CATGFGEASTDTQYF. Here the CDR3 DNA reads TGTGCCACCGGTTTCGGGGAGGCTAGCACAGATACGCAGTATTTT. Based on the CDR3 plus reference TRBV28 and TRBJ2-3, the full variable domain is DVKVTQSSRYLVKRTGEKVFLECVQDMDHENMFWYRQDPGLGLRLIYFSYDVKMKEKGDIPEGYSVSREKKERFSLILESASTNQTSMYLCATGFGEASTDTQYFGPGTRLTVL.

This clonotype was recorded only once. As the CDR3 is not closed by the conserved phenylalanine or tryptophan, this likely results from a read error. The rearrangement uses TRBV16 and TRBJ2-7, with TRBD1 matching over 7 bases. The CDR3 runs to 14 residues. Germline CDR1 KGHSY, CDR2 FQNENV. The V gene end was trimmed by 5 bases and the J gene end by 3 bases; junction bases not matched to a gene: 7. The CDR3 DNA reads as TGTGCCAGCAGCGAGGGGGCGCGGAACTACGAGCAGTACATC. Translation: CASSEGARNYEQYI.

This clonotype was seen more than once but under ten times. CDR3 bases: TGCAGCGTTGACCTTAGACTAGCGCCCTACAATGAGCAGTTCTTC. Translation: CSVDLRLAPYNEQFF. The chain combines TRBV29-1 with TRBJ2-1; 8 bases are shared with TRBD2. CDR3 length equals 15 residues. Per the germline V gene, CDR1 is SQVTM and CDR2 is ANQGSEA. Unmatched junction bases numbered 6, after V lost 3 bases and J lost 2 bases.

The chain recombines TRBV29-1 with TRBJ2-5, with 14 bases identical to TRBD2. J gave up 0 bases and V 7 bases, and 4 bases lay outside the gene matches. The germline V gene has CDR1 SQVTM and CDR2 ANQGSEA. The CDR3 runs 15 residues. The CDR3 coding sequence is TGCAGCGCCGGACTAGCGGGAGGAAACCAAGAGACCCAGTACTTC. Protein sequence: CSAGLAGGNQETQYF.

In this sample, this clonotype turned up a few times. The CDR3 DNA reads TGTGCCAGCAGCTTAGATACGCACCGTCAGTACTTC. Translated: CASSLDTHRQYF. The J gene is TRBJ2-7, the V gene TRBV11-2; D not resolved. Germline V gene sequence: CDR1 SGHAT, CDR2 FQNNGV. V was cut by 0 bases and J by 10 bases, with 10 bases left in between. The CDR3 extends over 12 amino acids.

This clonotype was counted at least ten times. The rearrangement uses TRBV10-3 and TRBJ1-6; perhaps TRBD1 as D (6 bases). The germline V and J ends were trimmed by 0 bases and 0 bases, with 12 bases remaining between them. Germline values: CDR1 ENHRY, CDR2 SYGVKD. This CDR3 is 18 amino acids long. The CDR3 spells CAISESTGTSSYNSPLHF. The CDR3 DNA reads TGTGCCATCAGTGAGTCGACAGGAACGAGCTCCTATAATTCACCCCTCCACTTT.

This clonotype has just a few counts. The junction does not match germline at one end; this may be a read error. The V call is TRBV7-2, the J call TRBJ2-1, with D possibly matching TRBD2 (5 bases). This CDR3 region has 11 residues. Per the germline V gene, CDR1 is SGHTA and CDR2 is FQGNSA. CDR3 protein: CASSLAYEQFF. CDR3 sequence (DNA): TGTGCCAGCAGCCTAGCCTATGAGCAGTTCTTC.

This clonotype was detected only a few times. The J gene is TRBJ1-2, the V gene TRBV5-1; D gene ambiguous. Germline V lookup: CDR1 SGHRS, CDR2 YFSETQ. The CDR3 loop spans 11 amino acids. V lost 5 bases to trimming and J lost 4 bases, with 6 bases between them. CDR3 coding DNA: TGCGCCAGCAGGGATATCTATGGCTACACCTTC. It encodes CASRDIYGYTF.

J is TRBJ2-1 and V is TRBV24-1; 9 nucleotides line up with TRBD2. This CDR3 comprises 16 residues. Germline CDR1 reads KGHDR; CDR2 reads SFDVKD. The ends lost 0 bases at V and 7 bases at J; junction bases unmatched: 6. The CDR3 nucleotides read TGTGCCACCAGTGATTTGGGCGGGAGGGGCAGTAATGAGCAGTTCTTC. Translated: CATSDLGGRGSNEQFF.

This clonotype occurred a few times. This chain connects TRBV19 to TRBJ2-1; maybe TRBD2 (6 bases). The CDR3 totals 14 residues. Germline CDR1 reads LNHDA; CDR2 reads SQIVND (reference sequence). V lost 6 bases to trimming and J lost 3 bases, with 12 bases between them. The CDR3 DNA sequence: TGTGCCAGTAGGTCGGGACTTGTCTACAATGAGCAGTTCTTC. Its protein product is CASRSGLVYNEQFF.

This clonotype appeared a few times. J is TRBJ2-3 and V is TRBV30; 13 positions match TRBD2. The CDR3 totals 14 residues. Germline CDR1 is GTSNPN and CDR2 is SVGIG (reference sequence). V dropped 4 bases and J dropped 8; count of bases not matched to a gene: 6. CDR3 bases: TGTGCCTGGAACCCCGGACTAGCGGGAGCTACGCAGTATTTT. Translated, it gives CAWNPGLAGATQYF.

This clonotype was observed a few times. The CDR3 sequence is CASSSDYNEQFF. CDR3 bases: TGCGCCAGCAGCTCGGATTACAATGAGCAGTTCTTC. The gene calls are TRBV5-1 and TRBJ2-1, with unresolved D. Trimming removed 3 bases at V and 4 bases at J, with 5 bases between. This CDR3 has 12 residues. In germline, CDR1 is SGHRS, CDR2 YFSETQ. The full variable domain, in which reference TRBV5-1 and TRBJ2-1 provide the parts outside the CDR3, is KAGVTQTPRYLIKTRGQQVTLSCSPISGHRSVSWYQQTPGQGLQFLFEYFSETQRNKGNFPGRFSGRQFSNSRSEMNVSTLELGDSALYLCASSSDYNEQFFGPGTRLTVL.

This clonotype was picked up one time. One end of the junction fails to match germline, which may point to a read error. This chain links TRBV7-9 with TRBJ2-5; the D gene is possibly TRBD2 (6 bases). Germline V gene lookup returns CDR1 SEHNR and CDR2 FQNEAQ (reference sequence). CDR3 length: 16 amino acids. CDR3 in amino acids: CASSLSLRRDQETKYF. DNA of the CDR3: TGTGCCAGCAGCTTAAGCCTTCGGCGGGACCAAGAGACCAAGTACTTC.

This clonotype showed up just once. The chain has TRBV28 and TRBJ2-7, with 8 bases identical to TRBD1. The CDR3 totals 15 residues. In germline, CDR1 is MDHEN, CDR2 SYDVKM. The V gene end was trimmed by 4 bases and the J gene end by 2 bases; junction bases not matched to a gene: 7. The CDR3, as DNA: TGTGCCAGCAGTTCGTTGGGACAGGACACCTACGAGCAGTACTTC. Translating it yields CASSSLGQDTYEQYF.

This clonotype is deemed large (0.1 to 1%). This CDR3 reads CASSPPEGYGNTIYF. CDR3 bases: TGTGCCAGCTCACCACCGGAAGGGTACGGAAACACCATATATTTT. The gene calls are TRBV18 and TRBJ1-3; no clear D. Germline lookup yields CDR1 KGHSH and CDR2 LQKENI. V gave up 0 bases and J gave up 4 bases, with 10 bases separating them. The CDR3 is 15 residues long.